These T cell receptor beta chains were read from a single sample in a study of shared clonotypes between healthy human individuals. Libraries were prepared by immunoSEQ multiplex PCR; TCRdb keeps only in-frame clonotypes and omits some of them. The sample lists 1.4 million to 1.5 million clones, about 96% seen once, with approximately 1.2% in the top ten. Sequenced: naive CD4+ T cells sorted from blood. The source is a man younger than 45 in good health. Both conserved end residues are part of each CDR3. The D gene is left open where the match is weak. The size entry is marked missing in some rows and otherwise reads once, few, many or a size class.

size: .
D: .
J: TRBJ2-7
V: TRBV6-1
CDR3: CASSVPTSSYEQYF
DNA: TGTGCCAGCAGTGTGCCTACCAGCTCCTACGAGCAGTACTTC

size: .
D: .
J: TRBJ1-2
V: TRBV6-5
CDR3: CASSYRFTHGYTF
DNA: TGTGCCAGCAGTTACCGTTTTACCCATGGCTACACCTTC

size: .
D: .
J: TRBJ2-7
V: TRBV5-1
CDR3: CASSMGGGSSREQYF
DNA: TGCGCCAGCAGCATGGGGGGCGGGAGTTCACGCGAGCAGTACTTC

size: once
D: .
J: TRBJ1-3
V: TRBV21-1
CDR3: CASSKGFLRQHGNTIYF
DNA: TGTGCCAGCAGCAAAGGTTTTCTTAGACAGCACGGAAACACCATATATTTT

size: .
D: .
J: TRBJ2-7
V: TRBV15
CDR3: CATSRDLGGSSYEQYF
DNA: TGTGCCACCAGCAGAGATCTAGGGGGGAGCTCCTACGAGCAGTACTTC

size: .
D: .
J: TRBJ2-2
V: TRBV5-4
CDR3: CASSLPGQNTGELFF
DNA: TGTGCCAGCAGCTTACCGGGACAGAACACCGGGGAGCTGTTTTTT

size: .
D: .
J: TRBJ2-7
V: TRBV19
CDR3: CASSIWGSSYEQYF
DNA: TGTGCCAGTAGTATTTGGGGGAGCTCCTACGAGCAGTACTTC

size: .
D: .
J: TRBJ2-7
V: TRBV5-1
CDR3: CASSRRDSYEQYF
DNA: TGCGCCAGCAGCCGGAGGGACAGCTACGAGCAGTACTTC

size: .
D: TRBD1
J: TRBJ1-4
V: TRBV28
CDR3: CASSWGQDPEKLFF
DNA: TGTGCCAGCAGTTGGGGACAGGATCCTGAAAAACTGTTTTTT

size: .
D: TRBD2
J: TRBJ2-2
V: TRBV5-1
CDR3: CASSPQRGSTTGELFF
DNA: TGCGCCAGCAGCCCCCAGCGGGGGTCGACCACCGGGGAGCTGTTTTTT

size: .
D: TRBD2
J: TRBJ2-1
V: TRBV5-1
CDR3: CASSFPAGGRDNEQFF
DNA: TGCGCCAGCAGCTTTCCCGCGGGAGGTAGGGACAATGAGCAGTTCTTC

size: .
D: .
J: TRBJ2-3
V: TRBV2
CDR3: CASSDSWGYTDTQYF
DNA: TGTGCCAGCAGTGACTCCTGGGGGTACACAGATACGCAGTATTTT

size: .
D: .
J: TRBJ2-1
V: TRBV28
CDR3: CASVRRGYNEQFF
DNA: TGTGCCAGCGTCCGCCGGGGTTACAATGAGCAGTTCTTC

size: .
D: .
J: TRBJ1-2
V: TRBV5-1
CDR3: CASSLETGRAWGNGYTF
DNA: TGCGCCAGCAGCTTGGAGACCGGCAGGGCGTGGGGAAACGGCTACACCTTC

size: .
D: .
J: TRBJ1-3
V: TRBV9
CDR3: CASAQGARINTIYF
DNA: TGTGCCAGCGCCCAAGGGGCGCGAATAAACACCATATATTTT

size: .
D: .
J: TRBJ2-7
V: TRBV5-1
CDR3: CASSDRGLNHYEQYF
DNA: TGCGCCAGCAGCGATCGGGGACTGAACCACTACGAGCAGTACTTC

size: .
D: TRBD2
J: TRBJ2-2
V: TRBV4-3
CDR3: CASSQERRSGSLLNTGELFF
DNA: TGCGCCAGCAGCCAAGAGCGTAGGAGCGGGAGTCTATTGAACACCGGGGAGCTGTTTTTT

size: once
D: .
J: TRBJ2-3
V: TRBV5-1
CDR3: CASSLDGTSTDTQYF
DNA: TGCGCCAGCAGCTTGGATGGGACTAGCACAGATACGCAGTATTTT

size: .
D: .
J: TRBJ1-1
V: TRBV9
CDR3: CASSARLPPLNMNTEAFF
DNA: TGTGCCAGCAGCGCCAGACTTCCCCCGCTGAACATGAACACTGAAGCTTTCTTT

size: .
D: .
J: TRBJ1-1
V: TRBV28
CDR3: CASTPFRGTEAFF
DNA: TGTGCCAGCACGCCTTTTCGGGGGACTGAAGCTTTCTTT

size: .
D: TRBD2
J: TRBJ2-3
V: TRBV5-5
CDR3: CASSWGLAGPEDTQYF
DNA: TGTGCCAGCAGCTGGGGACTAGCGGGACCGGAAGATACGCAGTATTTT

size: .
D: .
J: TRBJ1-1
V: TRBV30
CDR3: CAWDNTEAFF
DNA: TGTGCCTGGGATAACACTGAAGCTTTCTTT

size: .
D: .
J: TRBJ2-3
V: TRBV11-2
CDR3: CASSLGLRSNSTDTQYF
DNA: TGTGCCAGCAGCTTAGGTCTCCGATCTAATAGCACAGATACGCAGTATTTT

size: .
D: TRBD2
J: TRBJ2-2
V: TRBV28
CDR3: CASIDRGGGSGELFF
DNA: TGTGCCAGCATTGACCGGGGCGGGGGATCCGGGGAGCTGTTTTTT

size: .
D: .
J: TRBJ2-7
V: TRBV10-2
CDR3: CASSLLAEQYF
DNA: TGCGCCAGCAGCCTCCTGGCCGAGCAGTACTTC

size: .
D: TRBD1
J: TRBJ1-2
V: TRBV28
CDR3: CASSEKDRTVSYGYTF
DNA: TGTGCCAGCAGTGAAAAGGACAGGACTGTTTCATATGGCTACACCTTC

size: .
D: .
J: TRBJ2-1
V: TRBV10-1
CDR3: CASSDRPLYDEQFF
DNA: TGCGCCAGCAGTGATCGTCCTTTATATGATGAGCAGTTCTTC

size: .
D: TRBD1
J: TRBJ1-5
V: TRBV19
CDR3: CASSSHGTGNSNQPQHF
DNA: TGTGCCAGTAGTAGCCATGGGACAGGGAATAGCAATCAGCCCCAGCATTTT

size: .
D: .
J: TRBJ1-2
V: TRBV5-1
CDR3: CASSLGGGPNYGYTF
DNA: TGCGCCAGCAGCTTGGGGGGAGGCCCCAACTATGGCTACACCTTC

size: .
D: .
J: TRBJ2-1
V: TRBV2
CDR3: CASSEGLRPNEQFF
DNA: TGTGCCAGCAGTGAGGGATTAAGGCCAAATGAGCAGTTCTTC

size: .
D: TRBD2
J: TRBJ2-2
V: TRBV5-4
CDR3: CASSYTGRETGELFF
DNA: TGTGCCAGCAGCTACACGGGGCGGGAGACCGGGGAGCTGTTTTTT

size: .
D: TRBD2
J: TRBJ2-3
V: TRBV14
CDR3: CASSRSGGRAIDTQYF
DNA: TGTGCCAGCAGCCGCTCTGGCGGGAGGGCCATTGATACGCAGTATTTT

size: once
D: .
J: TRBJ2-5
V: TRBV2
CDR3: CASSELAEWGVETQYF
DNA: TGTGCCAGCAGTGAATTGGCGGAGTGGGGTGTAGAGACCCAGTACTTC